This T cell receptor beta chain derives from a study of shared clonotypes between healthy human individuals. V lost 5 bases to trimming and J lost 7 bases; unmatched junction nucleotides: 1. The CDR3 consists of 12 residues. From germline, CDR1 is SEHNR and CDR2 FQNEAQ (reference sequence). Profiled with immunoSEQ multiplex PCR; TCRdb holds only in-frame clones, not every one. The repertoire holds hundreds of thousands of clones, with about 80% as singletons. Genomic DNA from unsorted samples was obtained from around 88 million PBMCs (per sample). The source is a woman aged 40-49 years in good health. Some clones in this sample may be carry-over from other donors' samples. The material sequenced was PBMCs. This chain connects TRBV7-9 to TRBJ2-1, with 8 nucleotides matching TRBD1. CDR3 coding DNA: TGTGCCAGCAGCAGACAGGGGAATGAGCAGTTCTTC. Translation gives CASSRQGNEQFF.